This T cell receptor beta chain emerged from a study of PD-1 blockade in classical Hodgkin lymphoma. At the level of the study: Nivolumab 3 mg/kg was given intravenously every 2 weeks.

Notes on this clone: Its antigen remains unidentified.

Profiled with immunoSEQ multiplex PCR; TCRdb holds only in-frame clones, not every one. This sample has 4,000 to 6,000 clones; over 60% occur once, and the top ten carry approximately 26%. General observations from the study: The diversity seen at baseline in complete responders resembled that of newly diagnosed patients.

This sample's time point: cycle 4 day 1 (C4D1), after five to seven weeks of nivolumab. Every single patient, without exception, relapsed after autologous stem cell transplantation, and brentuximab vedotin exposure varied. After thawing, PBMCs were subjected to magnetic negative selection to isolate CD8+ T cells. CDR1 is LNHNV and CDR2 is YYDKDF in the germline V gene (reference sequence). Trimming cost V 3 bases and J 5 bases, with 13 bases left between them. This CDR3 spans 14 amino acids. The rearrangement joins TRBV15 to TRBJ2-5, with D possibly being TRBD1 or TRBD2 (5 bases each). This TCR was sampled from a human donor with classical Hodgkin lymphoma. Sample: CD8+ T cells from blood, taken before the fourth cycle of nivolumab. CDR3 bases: TGTGCCACCAGCAGCTCTCGGGACCCGGAGACCCAGTACTTC. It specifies CATSSSRDPETQYF.